This T cell receptor (beta chain) was recorded in a study of neurological immune-mediated disorders. Study outcomes and limitations: It was HTLV-1-associated myelopathy that showed the most TCR clonal expansion, while multiple sclerosis showed the least, falling below healthy controls.

This clonotype was counted many times. The antigen remains undetermined. MiXCR was run by TCRdb on the 5' RACE reads, yielding one entry per CDR3 protein. The repertoire has around 48,000 distinct CDR3 sequences, 10% of them found once; the top ten carry about 20%. The CDR3 contains 15 residues. Trimming removed 3 bases from V and 6 bases from J; junction bases left unmatched: 3. This TCR came from a woman aged 40-49 years with HTLV-1-associated myelopathy (HAM/TSP). The chain recombines TRBV12-3 or TRBV12-4 with TRBJ2-2, with 11 bases that match TRBD2. Sequenced: PBMCs. The CDR3 DNA follows: TGTGCCAGCAGTTTGGGTAGCGGGGGGGCCGGGGAGCTGTTTTTT. It encodes CASSLGSGGAGELFF.